This TCR beta chain was identified in a study of cytomegalovirus exposure and HLA in healthy donors. This CDR3 region has 15 residues. V lost 3 bases and J lost 4; bases outside the gene matches: 10. CDR1 and CDR2 from the germline V gene are SQVTM and ANQGSEA. Primers included in the PCR were 60 Vbeta and 13 Jbeta primers. The table came from immunoSEQ multiplex PCR; TCRdb's copy has only in-frame clones and leaves some out. The sample lists about 100,000 clones; 60% to 80% were seen once. The chain is built from TRBV29-1 and TRBJ2-5; 8 bases map to TRBD2. Sample: PBMCs. This sequence originates from a woman aged 18-30 years in good health and CMV-seropositive. CDR3 DNA sequence: TGCAGCGTTGAGGCGGGGGGCAACCTGGGAGAGACCCAGTACTTC. Translation: CSVEAGGNLGETQYF.